The entry below describes one T cell receptor beta chain. Investigators spread the genomic DNA of each subset evenly over several immunoSEQ plates. Sequencing used immunoSEQ multiplex PCR; TCRdb keeps in-frame clones, though not all of them. Among about 2.4 million clones listed, approximately 94% were seen once. The source of the sample is a study of shared clonotypes between healthy human individuals. The sequence was collected from a man in his late teens or twenties in good health. Some clones in this sample may be carry-over from other donors' samples. Source material: naive CD4+ T cells from PBMCs. Subset here: CD45RA+ positively selected.

The CDR3 loop is CASSPTQDSGNTIYF. CDR3 nucleotide sequence: TGTGCCAGCTCACCGACGCAGGACTCTGGAAACACCATATATTTT. V gene TRBV18 combines with J gene TRBJ1-3; D remains ambiguous. The V end was cut by 3 bases, the J end by 0 bases, with 9 bases between. Germline V gene data show CDR1 as KGHSH and CDR2 as LQKENI. This CDR3 spans 15 amino acids.